These 8 T cell receptor beta chains came from one sample sequenced in a study of cytomegalovirus exposure and HLA in healthy donors. PCR primers comprised 60 Vbeta and 13 Jbeta primers. Produced via immunoSEQ multiplex PCR; TCRdb's table is partial and in-frame only. The table shows 70,000 to 100,000 clones, with over 75% occurring only once. Sequencing input: PBMCs. These receptors originate from a man aged 18-30 years in good health and CMV-seronegative.

This chain uses TRBV25-1 with TRBJ2-7; 7 positions agree with TRBD1. The CDR3 covers 15 residues. Trimming took 3 bases from V and 2 from J; bases not matched to a gene: 7. Germline V lookup: CDR1 MGHDK, CDR2 SYGVNS. CDR3: CASSDDREFPYEQYF. DNA of the CDR3: TGTGCCAGCAGTGACGACAGGGAATTCCCCTACGAGCAGTACTTC.

J is TRBJ2-1 and V is TRBV29-1, with 7 nucleotides matching TRBD1. The germline gives CDR1 SQVTM, CDR2 ANQGSEA. V lost 7 bases and J lost 7; bases outside the gene matches: 16. This CDR3 is built from 15 residues. Written as DNA, the CDR3 is TGCAGCGGAAGCAGAGGGGGCCCTATCTCTAATGAGCAGTTCTTC. Translation gives CSGSRGGPISNEQFF.

V and J are TRBV6-1 and TRBJ1-1; 7 positions match TRBD1. The CDR3 sequence is 14 residues long. V was clipped by 7 bases and J by 0 bases; unmatched bases: 5. Germline-derived CDR1 and CDR2 are MNHNS and SASEGT. CDR3 sequence: CASINRGLNTEAFF. The CDR3 region has the DNA TGTGCCAGCATTAACAGGGGATTGAACACTGAAGCTTTCTTT.

This chain uses TRBV2 with TRBJ2-3, with TRBD2 as a possible D gene (6 bases). CDR3 length equals 13 residues. Trimming took 6 bases from V and 2 from J, leaving 9 bases between them. Germline V gene sequence: CDR1 SNHLY, CDR2 FYNNEI. Here the CDR3 reads CASRGGVTDTQYF. The CDR3 bases are TGTGCCAGCAGGGGCGGGGTCACAGATACGCAGTATTTT.

This clone came up once. The chain has TRBV18 and TRBJ1-1; 9 positions agree with TRBD1. V was pared by 1 base and J by 6 bases, with 15 bases of the junction left unmatched. Germline CDR1 and CDR2: KGHSH and LQKENI. The CDR3 runs to 18 residues. The CDR3 coding sequence is TGTGCCAGCTCACCACGGCCTCCGGGACAGGGACGTTTGGCTGAAGCTTTCTTT. Its protein product is CASSPRPPGQGRLAEAFF.

This sequence joins TRBV7-6 and TRBJ2-1; 9 bases are a match to TRBD1. The V and J ends lost 5 bases and 9 bases, in that order; junction bases with no gene match: 17. The CDR3 length is 17 residues. Germline CDR1 and CDR2: SGHVS and FNYEAQ. The CDR3: CASSTWTGDRLRVEQFF. In nucleotides, the CDR3 is TGTGCCAGCAGCACTTGGACAGGGGATCGGCTACGTGTTGAGCAGTTCTTC.

V and J are TRBV9 and TRBJ2-2; D possibly corresponds to TRBD1 (6 bases). CDR3 length: 15 residues. Germline V gene sequence: CDR1 SGDLS, CDR2 YYNGEE. The germline V and J ends were trimmed by 0 bases and 6 bases, with 12 bases remaining between them. This CDR3 is CASSVGTDRPGELFF. In DNA form, the CDR3 reads TGTGCCAGCAGCGTAGGGACAGACCGGCCCGGGGAGCTGTTTTTT.

For this clone: Mismatch with germline at one junction end may stem from a read error. The gene calls are TRBV7-9 and TRBJ2-7, with a possible D match to TRBD2 (6 bases). CDR3 length equals 15 residues. Germline V gives CDR1 SEHNR, CDR2 FQNEAQ (reference sequence). The CDR3 protein is CSSSLSYRGTYEQYF. The CDR3 nucleotides read TGTTCCAGCAGCTTATCATATCGGGGGACCTACGAGCAGTACTTC.